The following is a T cell receptor (beta chain) sequence with its context. Its target is unknown. 60 Vbeta and 13 Jbeta primers were used in PCR. Produced via immunoSEQ multiplex PCR; TCRdb's table is partial and in-frame only. The sample includes some 150,000 clones, about two thirds of them seen just once. The entry originates in a study of cytomegalovirus exposure and HLA in healthy donors. Whole-study results and caveats: Associated with cytomegalovirus, according to the listing, were about 160 TCR beta chains. The authors considered a cluster of highly shared sequence variants likely to be a sequencing artifact.

The CDR3 covers 17 residues. Germline V CDR1 and CDR2: LGHNT, FRNRAP. The V gene end was trimmed by 4 bases and the J gene end by 3 bases; junction bases not matched to a gene: 13. The chain combines TRBV12-5 with TRBJ1-2, with TRBD1 matching 8 bases. The clonotype comes from a human donor in good health. The sequenced sample was PBMCs. CDR3 nucleotides: TGTGCTAGTGGTTACTCGAGGACAGGGACCTTCGACTATGGCTACACCTTC. Protein: CASGYSRTGTFDYGYTF.